The TCR beta chain under discussion was sequenced for a study of T cell responses to AZD1222 COVID-19 vaccine. Study findings and constraints: Clonal diversity was possibly underestimated; the donors were predominantly white British and more often female. Epitopes outside B.1.351 and B.1.1.7 mutated regions reportedly drew nearly half of spike TCRs. Baseline serostatus was positive in only 5 to 7 AZD1222 recipients.

This table comes from immunoSEQ multiplex PCR, and its TCRdb copy is limited to in-frame clones, with some not included. The sample has about 120,000 clones, roughly 90% seen once. CDR1 is MDHEN and CDR2 is SYDVKM in the germline V gene. Trimming removed 4 bases at V and 0 bases at J, with 7 bases between. The CDR3 spans 14 residues. On this clone: Its antigen is currently unknown.

This TCR derives from an adult in good health. This material consisted of peripheral blood, taken on day 0 of AZD1222 vaccination. The V gene is TRBV28, the J gene TRBJ2-1, with D hard to call. DNA for the CDR3: TGTGCCAGCAGTTGGCGCAGCTCCTACAATGAGCAGTTCTTC. Translation gives CASSWRSSYNEQFF.